The T cell receptor beta chain described here comes from a study of radiotherapy plus CTLA-4 blockade in lung cancer. Study details: Objective responses were documented in roughly 20% of patients, with disease control in roughly 34%. Findings and caveats of the study: The best prediction of response reportedly came from early blood T cell clone dynamics, with interferon-beta. In blood, TCR clones derived from the tumor expanded after radiotherapy plus ipilimumab.

Trimming removed 8 bases from V and 6 bases from J; junction bases left unmatched: 14. Germline lookup yields CDR1 MDHEN and CDR2 SYDVKM. The CDR3 runs 16 residues. Lung cancer patients with chemo-refractory metastatic non-small-cell disease were given focal radiation plus CTLA-4 blockade with ipilimumab. A note on this clone: What it binds is unknown.

Repertoires were generated with immunoSEQ multiplex PCR, while TCRdb's copy carries only in-frame clones and drops some. The table includes 35,000 to 40,000 clones, around 86% detected once. This clonotype was sampled from a human donor with non-small cell lung cancer whose response to radiotherapy plus ipilimumab could not be evaluated. The V call is TRBV28, the J call TRBJ2-2; 8 bases fit TRBD2. This specimen consisted of peripheral blood, obtained from a patient treated with radiotherapy plus ipilimumab. CDR3 nucleotides: TGTGCCAGCCGATCTACCGGGACTAGTTTGGCCGGGGAGCTGTTTTTT. It encodes CASRSTGTSLAGELFF.